Reported below is one T cell receptor beta chain. Its antigen is currently unknown. Germline V gene lookup returns CDR1 DFQATT and CDR2 SNEGSKA (reference sequence). This CDR3 comprises 13 residues. Each CDR3 protein gets one entry in TCRdb, which reprocessed the 5' RACE reads and gives no DNA. Across approximately 390,000 distinct CDR3 sequences, the top ten clones capture 2.4% of the sample. The record originates from a study of monozygotic twins with inflammatory bowel disease. Overall study findings and caveats: Other individuals had fewer clonotypes in common with IBD patients than with healthy twins, especially with disease activity. Since immunosuppressive treatments differed, patient repertoires may have gained added variability.

This receptor was identified in a human donor with ulcerative colitis or Crohn's disease, or a healthy co-twin of an affected twin (not recorded which). The V and J genes are TRBV20-1 and TRBJ2-7; checking the TCRdb D call of TRBD1 is not possible without DNA. Sample: blood. The CDR3 is CSARQGNGHEQYF.